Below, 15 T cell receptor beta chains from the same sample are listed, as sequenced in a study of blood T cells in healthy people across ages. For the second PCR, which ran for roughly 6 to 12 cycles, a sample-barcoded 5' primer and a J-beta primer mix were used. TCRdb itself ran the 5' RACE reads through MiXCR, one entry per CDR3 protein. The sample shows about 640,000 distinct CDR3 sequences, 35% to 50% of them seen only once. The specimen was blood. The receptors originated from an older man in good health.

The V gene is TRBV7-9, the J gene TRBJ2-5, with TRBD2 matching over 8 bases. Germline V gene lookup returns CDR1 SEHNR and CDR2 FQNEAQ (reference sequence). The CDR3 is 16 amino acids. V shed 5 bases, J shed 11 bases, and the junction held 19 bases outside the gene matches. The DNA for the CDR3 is TGTGCCAGCAGCCCCCCCGCCAGCGGGAGTACGATTGAGCAGTACTTC. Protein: CASSPPASGSTIEQYF.

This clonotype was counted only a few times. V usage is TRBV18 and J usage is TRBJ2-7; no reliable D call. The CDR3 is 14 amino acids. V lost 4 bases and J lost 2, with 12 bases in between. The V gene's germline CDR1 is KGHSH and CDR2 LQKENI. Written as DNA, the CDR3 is TGTGCCAGCTCACTGGACGGGCTCCCCTACGAGCAGTACTTC. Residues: CASSLDGLPYEQYF.

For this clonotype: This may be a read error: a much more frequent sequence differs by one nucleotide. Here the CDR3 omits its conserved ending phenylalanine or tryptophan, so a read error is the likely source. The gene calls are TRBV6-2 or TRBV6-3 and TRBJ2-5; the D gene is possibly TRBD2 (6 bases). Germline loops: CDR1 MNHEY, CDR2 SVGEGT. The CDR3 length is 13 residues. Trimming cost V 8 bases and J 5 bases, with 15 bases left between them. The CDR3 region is CASLTGARETQYS. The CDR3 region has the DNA TGTGCCAGCCTGACGGGAGCACGGGAGACCCAGTACTCC.

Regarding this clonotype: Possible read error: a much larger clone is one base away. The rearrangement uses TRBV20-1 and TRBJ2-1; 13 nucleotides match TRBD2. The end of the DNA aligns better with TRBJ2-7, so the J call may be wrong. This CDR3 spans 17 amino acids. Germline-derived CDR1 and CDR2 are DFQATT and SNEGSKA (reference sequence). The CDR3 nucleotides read TGCAGTGCTAGAGGTCCGGGGACTAGCGGGAAGGGCAATGAGCAGTACTTC. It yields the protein CSARGPGTSGKGNEQYF.

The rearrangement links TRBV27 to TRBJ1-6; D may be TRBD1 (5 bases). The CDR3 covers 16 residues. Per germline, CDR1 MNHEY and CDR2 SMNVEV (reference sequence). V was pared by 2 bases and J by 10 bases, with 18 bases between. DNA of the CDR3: TGTGCCAGCAGTTTAGGTGGGGCAGAGGGAATATCACCCCTCCACTTT. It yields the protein CASSLGGAEGISPLHF.

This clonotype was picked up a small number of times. CDR3 in DNA: TGTGCCAGCAGCGTAGCCGTGAACAATGAGCAGTTCTTC. It is translated as CASSVAVNNEQFF. The chain joins TRBV9 to TRBJ2-1; the D is unclear. This CDR3 contains 13 residues. The V gene's germline CDR1 is SGDLS and CDR2 YYNGEE. Trimming shortened V by 0 bases and J by 5 bases, and 6 bases separated the two germline ends.

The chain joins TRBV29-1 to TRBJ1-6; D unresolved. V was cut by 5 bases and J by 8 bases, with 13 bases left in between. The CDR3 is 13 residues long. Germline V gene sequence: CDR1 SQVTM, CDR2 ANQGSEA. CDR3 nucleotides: TGCAGCGTTAAGATACGGGCTGATTCACCCCTCCACTTT. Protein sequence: CSVKIRADSPLHF.

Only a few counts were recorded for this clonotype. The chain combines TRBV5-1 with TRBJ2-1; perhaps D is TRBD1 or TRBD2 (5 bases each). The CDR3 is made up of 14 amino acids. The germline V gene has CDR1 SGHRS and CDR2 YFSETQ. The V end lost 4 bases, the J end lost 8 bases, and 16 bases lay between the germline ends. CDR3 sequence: CASSTGPTGDEQFF. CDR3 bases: TGCGCCAGCAGCACGGGACCAACCGGCGATGAGCAGTTCTTC.

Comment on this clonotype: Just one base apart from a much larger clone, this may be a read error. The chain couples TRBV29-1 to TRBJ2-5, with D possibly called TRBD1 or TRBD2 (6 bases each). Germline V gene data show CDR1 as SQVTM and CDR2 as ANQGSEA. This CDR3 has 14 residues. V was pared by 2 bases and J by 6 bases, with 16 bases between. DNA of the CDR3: TGCAGCGTTGAATCGGGGGCCCAGCAGCAGACCCAGTACTTC. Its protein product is CSVESGAQQQTQYF.

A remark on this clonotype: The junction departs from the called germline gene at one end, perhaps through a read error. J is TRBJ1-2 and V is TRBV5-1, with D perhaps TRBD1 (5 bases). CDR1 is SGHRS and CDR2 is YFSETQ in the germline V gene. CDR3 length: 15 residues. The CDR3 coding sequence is TGCGCCACCAGCCCGGGTAGGGGACCACACTATGGCTACACCTTC. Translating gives CATSPGRGPHYGYTF.

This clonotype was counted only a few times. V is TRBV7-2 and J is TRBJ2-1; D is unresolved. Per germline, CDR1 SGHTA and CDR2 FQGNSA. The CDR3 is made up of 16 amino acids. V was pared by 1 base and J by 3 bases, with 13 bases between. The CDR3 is CASSLVVDGIYNEQFF. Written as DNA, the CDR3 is TGTGCCAGCAGCTTAGTAGTTGATGGGATCTACAATGAGCAGTTCTTC.

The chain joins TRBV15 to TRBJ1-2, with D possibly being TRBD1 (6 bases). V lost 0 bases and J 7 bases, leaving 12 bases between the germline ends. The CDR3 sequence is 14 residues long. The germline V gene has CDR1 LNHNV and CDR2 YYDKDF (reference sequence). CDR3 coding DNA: TGTGCCACCAGCAGAGATAGGGGGATGGCTGGCTACACCTTC. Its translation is CATSRDRGMAGYTF.

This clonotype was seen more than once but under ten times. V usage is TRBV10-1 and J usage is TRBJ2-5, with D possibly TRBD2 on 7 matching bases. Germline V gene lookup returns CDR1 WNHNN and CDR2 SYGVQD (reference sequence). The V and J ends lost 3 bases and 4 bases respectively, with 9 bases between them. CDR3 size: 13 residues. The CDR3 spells CASSEGGVETQYF. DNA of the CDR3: TGCGCCAGCAGTGAAGGGGGGGTAGAGACCCAGTACTTC.

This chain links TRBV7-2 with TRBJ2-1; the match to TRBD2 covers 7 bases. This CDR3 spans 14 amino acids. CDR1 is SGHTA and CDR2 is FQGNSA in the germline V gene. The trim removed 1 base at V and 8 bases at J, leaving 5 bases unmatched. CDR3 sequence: CASSLGTSLDEQFF. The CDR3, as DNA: TGTGCCAGCAGCTTAGGGACTAGTTTGGATGAGCAGTTCTTC.

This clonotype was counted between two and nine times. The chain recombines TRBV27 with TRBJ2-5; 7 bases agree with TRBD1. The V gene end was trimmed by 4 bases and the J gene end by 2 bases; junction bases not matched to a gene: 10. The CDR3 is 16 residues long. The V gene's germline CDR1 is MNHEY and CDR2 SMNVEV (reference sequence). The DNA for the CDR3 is TGTGCCAGCAGTTCTTCCCCCCCGGGACAGCAAGAGACCCAGTACTTC. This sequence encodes CASSSSPPGQQETQYF.